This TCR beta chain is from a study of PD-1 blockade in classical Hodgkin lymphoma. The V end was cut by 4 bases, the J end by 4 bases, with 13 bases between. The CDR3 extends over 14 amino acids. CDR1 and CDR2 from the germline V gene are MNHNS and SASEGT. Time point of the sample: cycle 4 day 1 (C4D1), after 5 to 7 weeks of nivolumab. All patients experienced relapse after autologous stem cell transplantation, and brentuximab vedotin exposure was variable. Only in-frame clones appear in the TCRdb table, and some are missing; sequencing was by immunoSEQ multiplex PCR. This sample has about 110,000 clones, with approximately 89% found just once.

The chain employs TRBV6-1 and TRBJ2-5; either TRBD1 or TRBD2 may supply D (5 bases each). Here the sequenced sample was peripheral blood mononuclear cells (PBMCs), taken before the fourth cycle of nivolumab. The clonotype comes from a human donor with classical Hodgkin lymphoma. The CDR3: CASSVRGRGETQYF. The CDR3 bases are TGTGCCAGCAGTGTCCGGGGAAGGGGAGAGACCCAGTACTTC.